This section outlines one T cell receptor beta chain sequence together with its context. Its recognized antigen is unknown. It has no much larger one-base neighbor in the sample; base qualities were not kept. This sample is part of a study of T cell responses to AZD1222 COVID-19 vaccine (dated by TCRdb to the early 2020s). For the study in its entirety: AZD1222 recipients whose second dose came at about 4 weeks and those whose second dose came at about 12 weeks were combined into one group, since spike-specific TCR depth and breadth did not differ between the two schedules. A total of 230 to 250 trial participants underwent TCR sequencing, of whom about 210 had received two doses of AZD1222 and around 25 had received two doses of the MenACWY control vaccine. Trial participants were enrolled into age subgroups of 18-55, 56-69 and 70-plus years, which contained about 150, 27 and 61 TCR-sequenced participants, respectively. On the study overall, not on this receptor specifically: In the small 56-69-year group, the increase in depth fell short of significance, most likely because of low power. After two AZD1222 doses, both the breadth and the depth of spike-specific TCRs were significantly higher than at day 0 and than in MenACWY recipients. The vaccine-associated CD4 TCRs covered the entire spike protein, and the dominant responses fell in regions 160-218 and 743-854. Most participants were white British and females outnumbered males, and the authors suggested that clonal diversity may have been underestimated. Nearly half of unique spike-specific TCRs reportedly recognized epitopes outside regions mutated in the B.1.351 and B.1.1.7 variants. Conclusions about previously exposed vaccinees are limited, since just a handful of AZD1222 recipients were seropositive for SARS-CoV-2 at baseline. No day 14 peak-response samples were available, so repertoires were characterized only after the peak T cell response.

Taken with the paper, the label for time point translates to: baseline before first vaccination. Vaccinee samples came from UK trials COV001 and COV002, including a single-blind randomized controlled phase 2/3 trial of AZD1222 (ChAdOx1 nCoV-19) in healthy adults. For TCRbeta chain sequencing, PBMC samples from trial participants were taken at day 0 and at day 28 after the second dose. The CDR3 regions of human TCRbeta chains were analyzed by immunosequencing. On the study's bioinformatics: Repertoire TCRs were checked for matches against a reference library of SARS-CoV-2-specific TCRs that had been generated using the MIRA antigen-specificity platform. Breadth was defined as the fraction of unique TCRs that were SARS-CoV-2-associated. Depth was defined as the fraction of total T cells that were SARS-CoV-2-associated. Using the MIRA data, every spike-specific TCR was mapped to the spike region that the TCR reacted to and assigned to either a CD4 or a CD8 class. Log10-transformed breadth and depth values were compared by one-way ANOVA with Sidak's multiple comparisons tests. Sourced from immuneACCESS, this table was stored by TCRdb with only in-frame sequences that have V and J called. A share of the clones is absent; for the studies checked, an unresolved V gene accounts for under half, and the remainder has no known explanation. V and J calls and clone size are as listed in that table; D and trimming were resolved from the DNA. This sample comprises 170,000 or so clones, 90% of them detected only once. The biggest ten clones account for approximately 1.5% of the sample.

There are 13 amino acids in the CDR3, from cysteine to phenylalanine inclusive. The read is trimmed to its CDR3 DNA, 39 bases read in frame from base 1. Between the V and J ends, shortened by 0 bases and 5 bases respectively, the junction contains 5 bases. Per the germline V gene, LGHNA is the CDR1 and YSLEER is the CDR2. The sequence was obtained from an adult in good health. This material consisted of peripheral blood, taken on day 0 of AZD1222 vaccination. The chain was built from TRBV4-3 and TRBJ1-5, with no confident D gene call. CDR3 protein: CASSQDGDQPQHF. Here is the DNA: TGCGCCAGCAGCCAAGATGGGGATCAGCCCCAGCATTTT.